Below, one T cell receptor (beta chain) is given with its context. The specificity of this receptor is unknown. Nothing much larger sits one base from this clone, and base qualities are not available. What this sample's treatment or condition label stands for: around 19 received Ad26.COV2.S at low or high dose, single or two shots; roughly five received placebo; per-sample allocation not given. For vaccine and placebo recipients, repertoires were sequenced using samples collected on day 63 after the first injection. In Cohort 1b, 25 adults aged 18-55 years were enrolled at a single site in Boston, USA, between 29 July and 7 August 2020. As a vaccine, Ad26.COV2.S was a replication-incompetent adenovirus type 26 vector that expressed a prefusion-stabilized SARS-CoV-2 spike protein derived from the original Wuhan strain. The data were obtained in a study of Ad26.COV2.S vaccination and SARS-CoV-2 variants (dated by TCRdb to about 2021). In terms of the full investigation: Vaccine-arm donors were drawn from COV1001, a multicentre, randomized, double-blind, placebo-controlled phase I-IIa trial of Ad26.COV2.S in healthy adults. Dosing of Ad26.COV2.S was intramuscular, at either 5x10^10 or 1x10^11 viral particles, delivered as one shot or as two shots spaced 56 days apart. Sequencing of the TCRbeta repertoire served to evaluate the specificity and breadth of SARS-CoV-2-reactive T cell receptors following Ad26.COV2.S vaccination. A total of approximately 30 samples were included in the TCR-sequenced set, comprising around 19 Ad26.COV2.S vaccine recipients, 5 placebo recipients and 8 SARS-CoV-2 convalescent individuals. Participants in the trial were split at random into five groups of five each, receiving low-dose or high-dose Ad26.COV2.S once or twice, or else placebo on both occasions. Throughout the experiments and outcome assessment, investigators stayed blinded to trial group allocation. Paper-wide results and their limitations: Vaccine and placebo recipients had comparable non-spike TCR breadth, which fits with the vaccine containing only spike. According to the authors, total T cell responses may have been underestimated by the TCR breadth and depth analyses. Comparing responses between vaccine doses or regimens was not something the study was powered to do. After vaccination, spike-specific CD8+ and CD4+ T cell responses were reported to show substantial breadth. Higher spike-specific TCR breadth was observed in Ad26.COV2.S recipients than in placebo recipients (P = 0.0014).

The immunoSEQ Assay was used to sequence TCRbeta CDR3 regions. After extraction, genomic DNA underwent amplification by bias-controlled multiplex PCR, followed by high-throughput sequencing. In the source study's methods: Collapsing and filtering of sequences were performed to quantify the absolute abundance of each unique TCRbeta CDR3 region. T cell fraction was estimated by normalizing TCRbeta template counts to usable DNA, which was measured by amplifying reference genes present in all nucleated cells. Repertoire TCRs were annotated as SARS-CoV-2-specific when V gene, CDR3 amino acid sequence and J gene were exactly matched to a known reactive TCR set. The reference SARS-CoV-2 TCR set came from MIRA and was filtered for enrichment in COVID-19-positive ImmuneCODE repertoires, removing public or cross-reactive TCRs. Using the MIRA antigens, annotated TCRs were further analysed by specific ORF or by position within an ORF. Breadth was defined as the number of annotated unique rearrangements divided by the total number of unique productive rearrangements, and depth was defined as the summed frequency of the annotated unique rearrangements. Group comparisons of TCR breadth used two-sided Wilcoxon rank-sum tests. The table comes from immuneACCESS by way of TCRdb, which keeps in-frame sequences with V and J called. Part of the clones is missing from these tables; in studies checked, under half for an unresolved V gene and the rest for unknown reasons. V and J calls and clone size are copied from that table; D and trimming were computed from the DNA. The sample table records 350,000 to 450,000 clones; about nine tenths of these occur just once. The ten biggest clones cover around 1.8% of the sample.

The CDR3, cysteine through phenylalanine, is 15 amino acids long. Of all the DNA, just the CDR3 is kept, 45 bases in frame from base 1. Via the germline V gene, CDR1 is MDHEN and CDR2 SYDVKM. V and J are truncated by 3 bases and 2 bases respectively, leaving an intervening sequence of 11 bases. Rearrangement joined TRBV28 to TRBJ2-1; the D gene cannot be named for sure. This sample comprised peripheral blood, obtained in a trial of Ad26.COV2.S vaccine versus placebo. The sequence was obtained from a person between 18 and 65 years old who received the Ad26.COV2.S COVID-19 vaccine or a placebo. The nucleotide sequence is TGTGCCAGCAGTTTGAGTGCTCGTCCCTACAATGAGCAGTTCTTC. The resulting protein is CASSLSARPYNEQFF.